The 9 T cell receptor beta chains reported below all come from one sample, sequenced in a study of chemoradiotherapy in HPV16-positive cancers. Clones were read by immunoSEQ multiplex PCR, and TCRdb kept only the in-frame ones, dropping some. The table lists 8,600 or so clones, about 85% of them singletons. This specimen consisted of tumor tissue, obtained from a patient who underwent chemoradiotherapy. The receptors were gathered from a human donor with HPV-associated anogenital cancer.

The V gene is TRBV2, the J gene TRBJ2-3; D possibly corresponds to TRBD1 (6 bases). This CDR3 is 15 amino acids long. Trimming removed 2 bases from V and 6 bases from J, with 15 bases in between. CDR1 SNHLY and CDR2 FYNNEI come from the germline V gene. The CDR3 DNA reads as TGTGCCAGCAGTGAAACCAATACAGGGCTCGATACGCAGTATTTT. Protein sequence: CASSETNTGLDTQYF.

A single count supports this clone. The chain links TRBV7-6 to TRBJ2-3; D may match TRBD1 or TRBD2 (5 bases each). This CDR3 has 18 residues. V lost 4 bases to trimming and J lost 4 bases, with 24 bases between them. Germline assignment: CDR1 SGHVS and CDR2 FNYEAQ. CDR3 residues: CASSYVIRQGLGADTQYF. The CDR3 DNA reads as TGTGCCAGCAGCTATGTAATCCGCCAGGGCCTGGGGGCAGATACGCAGTATTTT. Using reference TRBV7-6 and TRBJ2-3 for the parts outside the CDR3, the full variable domain is GAGVSQSPRYKVTKRGQDVALRCDPISGHVSLYWYRQALGQGPEFLTYFNYEAQQDKSGLPNDRFSAERPEGSISTLTIQRTEQRDSAMYRCASSYVIRQGLGADTQYFGPGTRLTVL.

This clone came up once. The rearrangement joins TRBV2 to TRBJ2-3; no clear D. This CDR3 has 13 amino acids. Germline CDR1 SNHLY, CDR2 FYNNEI. The V end lost 7 bases, the J end lost 5 bases, and 13 bases lay between the germline ends. The CDR3 region is CASTGFNGDTQYF. In nucleotides, the CDR3 is TGTGCCAGCACCGGGTTTAATGGAGATACGCAGTATTTT.

This clone is a singleton in its sample. The chain uses TRBV7-9 and TRBJ2-1, with TRBD1 as a possible D gene (6 bases). Trimming removed 4 bases from V and 5 bases from J, with 15 bases in between. The CDR3 length is 15 residues. Per the germline V gene, CDR1 is SEHNR and CDR2 is FQNEAQ (reference sequence). CDR3 loop: CASSSWGQVDNEQFF. The CDR3, as DNA: TGTGCCAGCAGCTCGTGGGGGCAGGTCGACAATGAGCAGTTCTTC.

The gene calls are TRBV28 and TRBJ1-1; possibly TRBD1 for D (6 bases). The CDR3 spans 14 residues. V was cut by 6 bases and J by 5 bases, with 16 bases left in between. Germline CDR1 is MDHEN and CDR2 is SYDVKM. This CDR3 reads CASSWSGTGTEAFF. The CDR3 nucleotides are TGTGCCAGCAGCTGGTCCGGAACAGGGACTGAAGCTTTCTTT.

This chain uses TRBV5-4 with TRBJ1-1; perhaps TRBD1 as D (5 bases). The germline V gene encodes CDR1 SGHNT and CDR2 YYREEE (reference sequence). V shed 0 bases and J shed 4 bases, with 7 bases lying between them. CDR3 length: 13 residues. CDR3 coding DNA: TGTGCCAGCAGCTTGGCCCAGGGCACTGAAGCTTTCTTT. Its translation: CASSLAQGTEAFF.

J is TRBJ2-5 and V is TRBV5-1, with D possibly matching TRBD2 (6 bases). Germline values: CDR1 SGHRS, CDR2 YFSETQ. V gave up 4 bases and J gave up 7 bases, with 14 bases separating them. This CDR3 is 13 amino acids long. The CDR3 reads CASSPGGMGTQYF. In nucleotides, the CDR3 is TGCGCCAGCAGCCCTGGGGGGATGGGGACCCAGTACTTC.

This chain joins TRBV18 and TRBJ2-5; a possible D gene is TRBD2 (6 bases). This CDR3 region has 15 residues. Trimming left V 1 base short and J 2 bases short, with 11 bases between. In germline, CDR1 is KGHSH, CDR2 LQKENI. The CDR3 loop is CASSPQGRRQETQYF. The CDR3 DNA reads as TGTGCCAGCTCACCACAGGGGAGGAGGCAAGAGACCCAGTACTTC.

The chain is built from TRBV21-1 and TRBJ2-7; TRBD2, as called in the table, went unchecked against the DNA. TRBV21-1 is assigned pseudogene status. This CDR3 has 16 amino acids. CDR3 DNA: TGTGCCAGCAGCAAAGCGCGGGTGGGAAAGGTCGACGAGCAGTACTTC. The encoded protein is CASSKARVGKVDEQYF.